This TCR beta chain was sequenced during a study of response to subunit inactivated influenza vaccine. Study results and caveats: The authors suggested that every seasonal influenza vaccination recruits few new T cells.

To note about this clonotype: Its antigen is still unknown.

TCRdb re-analysed the RT-PCR reads in MiXCR, keeping a single row per CDR3 protein. The repertoire consists of some 480,000 distinct CDR3 sequences, with roughly 9.8% occurring once and the leading ten covering roughly 12%. The CDR3 is 15 residues long. V was cut by 3 bases and J by 10 bases, with 19 bases left in between. The receptor was isolated from a man in his fifties or sixties who received an inactivated influenza vaccine. The source material was PBMCs from blood, sampled about 6 weeks after vaccination. V usage is TRBV12-3 or TRBV12-4 and J usage is TRBJ2-1; a possible D gene is TRBD2 (6 bases). The CDR3 DNA reads TGTGCCAGCAGTTTTGTTGCGGGAAGGGAAATCGAGCAGTTCTTC. It specifies CASSFVAGREIEQFF.